A single sample is the source of the 30 T cell receptor beta chains below, sequenced in a study of cytomegalovirus exposure and HLA in healthy donors (TCRdb year 2017). The library came from the immunoSEQ multiplex PCR assay. For the multiplex PCR, a mixture combining 60 forward primers for TCR Vbeta segments and 13 reverse primers for TCR Jbeta segments was used. TCRdb retrieved this table from immuneACCESS and kept in-frame rearrangements only. Not all clones are present; in checked studies, unresolved V genes account for under half, and no reason is known for the remainder. This sample is represented by 95,000 to 150,000 clones; 78% of them were singletons. In total, the top ten clones hold approximately 11% of the sample. The sample comprised PBMCs. All receptors derive from a man younger than 45 in good health and CMV-seropositive.

The chain joins TRBV19 to TRBJ1-1; D might be TRBD1 (6 bases). The CDR3 contains 13 residues. Trimming shortened V by 6 bases and J by 1 base, and 9 bases separated the two germline ends. CDR1 LNHDA and CDR2 SQIVND come from the germline V gene (reference sequence). CDR3 residues: CASSRTANTEAFF. In DNA, the CDR3 is TGTGCCAGTAGCCGGACAGCGAACACTGAAGCTTTCTTT.

The chain combines TRBV18 with TRBJ2-1; D perhaps matches TRBD2 (5 bases). The V and J ends lost 4 bases and 6 bases respectively, with 10 bases between them. The CDR3 spans 13 residues. Germline CDR1 KGHSH, CDR2 LQKENI. As DNA, the CDR3 is TGTGCCAGCTCACTACTAGACGGCAATGAGCAGTTCTTC. Protein: CASSLLDGNEQFF.

The chain couples TRBV5-1 to TRBJ1-1; D unresolved. CDR1 is SGHRS and CDR2 is YFSETQ in the germline V gene. This CDR3 is 14 amino acids long. Trimming stripped 1 base from V and 7 bases from J, with 14 bases between. The CDR3 loop reads CASSLPGNRNEAFF. CDR3 DNA sequence: TGCGCCAGCAGCTTGCCGGGTAACCGGAATGAAGCTTTCTTT.

The CDR3 bases are TGTGCCAGCAGCTCTGGGTTTAGCGGGGAATACGAGCAGTACTTC. Its protein is CASSSGFSGEYEQYF. The rearrangement uses TRBV13 and TRBJ2-7; 8 bases agree with TRBD2. Trimming took 4 bases from V and 4 from J; bases not matched to a gene: 9. The germline V gene has CDR1 PRHDT and CDR2 FYEKMQ (reference sequence). The CDR3 extends over 15 amino acids.

The chain employs TRBV30 and TRBJ1-4; D possibly corresponds to TRBD1 (6 bases). CDR1 is GTSNPN and CDR2 is SVGIG in the germline V gene (reference sequence). V gave up 0 bases and J gave up 14 bases, with 22 bases separating them. This CDR3 comprises 15 residues. The CDR3: CAWSVGWPLQGVLFF. The CDR3 DNA follows: TGTGCCTGGAGTGTGGGTTGGCCCCTACAGGGTGTGCTGTTTTTT.

The chain links TRBV29-1 to TRBJ2-1; D call uncertain. Trimming took 4 bases from V and 5 from J, leaving 9 bases between them. This CDR3 spans 12 amino acids. Germline V gene data show CDR1 as SQVTM and CDR2 as ANQGSEA. CDR3 protein: CSVVPRDNEQFF. DNA for the CDR3: TGCAGCGTTGTCCCTCGGGACAATGAGCAGTTCTTC.

V is TRBV6-6 and J is TRBJ1-1; D remains unclear. This CDR3 is 16 amino acids long. In germline, CDR1 is MNHNY, CDR2 SVGAGI (reference sequence). V was trimmed by 4 bases and J by 0 bases, leaving 15 bases between them. CDR3 loop: CASSWVRPPMNTEAFF. In nucleotides, the CDR3 is TGTGCCAGCAGTTGGGTCAGGCCCCCTATGAACACTGAAGCTTTCTTT.

The V call is TRBV4-2, the J call TRBJ1-2; D perhaps matches TRBD1 (5 bases). Trimming cost V 4 bases and J 8 bases, with 17 bases left between them. The CDR3 spans 14 residues. Per germline, CDR1 LGHNA and CDR2 YNFKEQ. The CDR3 protein is CASSPPRQGGGYTF. CDR3 nucleotide sequence: TGTGCCAGCAGCCCCCCCCGGCAGGGAGGGGGCTACACCTTC.

This chain's CDR3 is CASRTVQGDKGYTF. CDR3 DNA sequence: TGTGCCAGCAGAACCGTTCAGGGGGATAAAGGCTACACCTTC. J is TRBJ1-2 and V is TRBV27; 7 bases align to TRBD1. Trimming at V came to 6 bases and at J to 8 bases, leaving 12 bases not matched to a gene. Germline V lookup: CDR1 MNHEY, CDR2 SMNVEV (reference sequence). This CDR3 contains 14 residues.

The chain is built from TRBV5-6 and TRBJ2-3, with TRBD1 matching over 7 bases. The CDR3 is 16 residues long. Germline values: CDR1 SGHDT, CDR2 YYEEEE. The V gene end was trimmed by 2 bases and the J gene end by 2 bases; junction bases not matched to a gene: 8. The CDR3 spells CASSLPGQDITDTQYF. Here the CDR3 DNA reads TGTGCCAGCAGCTTACCAGGACAGGACATCACAGATACGCAGTATTTT.

The chain combines TRBV27 with TRBJ2-1; 8 bases match TRBD2. The J segment lost 4 bases and the V segment lost 3 bases, leaving 5 bases of the junction unmatched. The length of the CDR3 is 15 residues. Germline CDR1 is MNHEY and CDR2 is SMNVEV (reference sequence). CDR3 region: CASSLGAGVYNEQFF. The CDR3 DNA is TGTGCCAGCAGTTTGGGAGCGGGAGTGTACAATGAGCAGTTCTTC.

With regard to this clone: Mismatch with germline at one junction end may stem from a read error. This chain links TRBV5-8 with TRBJ2-1; 12 bases agree with TRBD2. The germline CDR1 and CDR2 sequences are SGHTS and YDEGEE. CDR3 length: 16 amino acids. The CDR3 protein is CASSLGLAGGPEERFF. DNA for the CDR3: TGTGCCAGCAGCTTGGGGCTAGCGGGAGGGCCGGAGGAGCGGTTCTTC.

The chain combines TRBV6-6 with TRBJ2-7; 12 nucleotides agree with TRBD1. V was pared by 5 bases and J by 5 bases, with 1 base of the junction left unmatched. The germline V gene has CDR1 MNHNY and CDR2 SVGAGI (reference sequence). The CDR3 covers 13 residues. The CDR3 DNA reads TGTGCCAGCAGTCGGGACAGGGGGCACGAGCAGTACTTC. This gives the protein CASSRDRGHEQYF.

This chain connects TRBV9 to TRBJ1-3, with a weak D call TRBD1 (5 bases). The germline gives CDR1 SGDLS, CDR2 YYNGEE. The CDR3 is made up of 16 amino acids. V dropped 3 bases and J dropped 0 bases, with 13 bases sitting between them. CDR3: CASSGQSTISGNTIYF. The CDR3, as DNA: TGTGCCAGCAGCGGACAGTCTACGATCTCTGGAAACACCATATATTTT.

This clone appeared a few times. V is TRBV14 and J is TRBJ1-1, with no clear D. Germline V lookup: CDR1 SGHDN, CDR2 FVKESK. The CDR3 is made up of 13 amino acids. Trimming removed 4 bases at V and 3 bases at J, with 9 bases between. CDR3 amino acids: CASSPQMDTEAFF. As DNA, the CDR3 is TGTGCCAGCAGCCCCCAGATGGACACTGAAGCTTTCTTT. Full variable domain (remainder filled in from reference TRBV14 and TRBJ1-1): EAGVTQFPSHSVIEKGQTVTLRCDPISGHDNLYWYRRVMGKEIKFLLHFVKESKQDESGMPNNRFLAERTGGTYSTLKVQPAELEDSGVYFCASSPQMDTEAFFGQGTRLTVV.

The CDR3 loop is CASSLGTLIVAEQFF. The CDR3 region has the DNA TGTGCCAGCAGCTTAGGGACATTGATCGTGGCTGAGCAGTTCTTC. This sequence joins TRBV7-2 and TRBJ2-1, with a possible D match to TRBD1 (5 bases). CDR1 is SGHTA and CDR2 is FQGNSA in the germline V gene. The CDR3 is 15 amino acids. Trimming removed 1 base from V and 9 bases from J, with 16 bases in between.

This clone was observed a single time. The chain couples TRBV15 to TRBJ2-2, with D possibly matching TRBD1 (5 bases). Per the germline V gene, CDR1 is LNHNV and CDR2 is YYDKDF (reference sequence). V lost 0 bases and J lost 0, with 8 bases in between. The CDR3 spans 16 residues. CDR3 nucleotide sequence: TGTGCCACCAGCAGAGACAGGGCCGCGAACACCGGGGAGCTGTTTTTT. Protein sequence: CATSRDRAANTGELFF. The full variable domain, rest sourced from reference TRBV15 and TRBJ2-2, is DAMVIQNPRYQVTQFGKPVTLSCSQTLNHNVMYWYQQKSSQAPKLLFHYYDKDFNNEADTPDNFQSRRPNTSFCFLDIRSPGLGDTAMYLCATSRDRAANTGELFFGEGSRLTVL.

The chain is built from TRBV2 and TRBJ1-5, with no clear D. Germline V CDR1 and CDR2: SNHLY, FYNNEI. There are 13 residues in the CDR3. The V end was cut by 6 bases, the J end by 4 bases, with 10 bases between. CDR3 sequence (DNA): TGTGCCAGCAGGGACTACGGTAATCAGCCCCAGCATTTT. This codes for CASRDYGNQPQHF.

The chain recombines TRBV30 with TRBJ1-4; 8 bases are shared with TRBD1. The V and J ends lost 3 bases and 4 bases, in that order; junction bases with no gene match: 7. This CDR3 is built from 15 residues. In germline, CDR1 is GTSNPN, CDR2 SVGIG (reference sequence). CDR3 in DNA: TGTGCCTGGAGCGGCATCGGACAGGGTAATGAAAAACTGTTTTTT. Encoded protein: CAWSGIGQGNEKLFF.

The CDR3 here is CATSRDIGGGTEAFF. The DNA of the CDR3 is TGTGCCACCAGCAGAGATATAGGGGGCGGCACTGAAGCTTTCTTT. The chain is built from TRBV15 and TRBJ1-1; TRBD1 matches 7 bases. V was pared by 0 bases and J by 4 bases, with 5 bases of the junction left unmatched. This CDR3 is built from 15 residues. Germline lookup yields CDR1 LNHNV and CDR2 YYDKDF (reference sequence).

The chain uses TRBV2 and TRBJ2-7, with 11 bases matching TRBD2. Losses at the gene ends were 6 bases for V and 3 bases for J; bases not matched to a gene: 4. The CDR3 covers 14 residues. The V gene's germline CDR1 is SNHLY and CDR2 FYNNEI. The CDR3 nucleotides read TGTGCCAGCAGGGTAGCGGGAGGGGGCTACGAGCAGTACTTC. This encodes CASRVAGGGYEQYF.

The chain has TRBV18 and TRBJ1-4; a possible D gene is TRBD1 (5 bases). The CDR3 runs 13 residues. The V gene's germline CDR1 is KGHSH and CDR2 LQKENI. Deletions cut 2 bases from V and 8 bases from J, with 9 bases between. The CDR3 nucleotides read TGTGCCAGCTCACCAGCAGGGCGGGAAAAACTGTTTTTT. Residues: CASSPAGREKLFF.

The chain joins TRBV2 to TRBJ1-2; D gene uncertain. Trimming removed 4 bases at V and 7 bases at J, with 7 bases between. Germline CDR1 SNHLY, CDR2 FYNNEI. The length of the CDR3 is 11 residues. The CDR3 DNA reads TGTGCCAGCAGTGGCGCCGGTGGCTACACCTTC. Translating it yields CASSGAGGYTF. Variable domain in full (rest from reference TRBV2 and TRBJ1-2): EPEVTQTPSHQVTQMGQEVILRCVPISNHLYFYWYRQILGQKVEFLVSFYNNEISEKSEIFDDQFSVERPDGSNFTLKIRSTKLEDSAMYFCASSGAGGYTFGSGTRLTVV.

The CDR3 here is CASSYGHNTGELFF. CDR3 nucleotides: TGTGCCAGCAGTTACGGACATAACACCGGGGAGCTGTTTTTT. The J gene is TRBJ2-2, the V gene TRBV6-5; D is perhaps TRBD1 (5 bases). Between the trimmed V and J ends, which lost 2 bases and 2 bases, there was a span of 6 bases. The CDR3 runs to 14 residues. CDR1 and CDR2 from the germline V gene are MNHEY and SVGAGI.

The rearrangement joins TRBV4-1 to TRBJ1-3; D gene uncertain. With 2 bases removed from V and 0 bases from J, the gap between germline ends came to 14 bases. Looked up from germline, CDR1 is MGHRA and CDR2 is YSYEKL. The length of the CDR3 is 17 residues. The CDR3 DNA is TGCGCCAGCAGCCAAAACCCCGTTCGAGACTCTGGAAACACCATATATTTT. Protein: CASSQNPVRDSGNTIYF.

The rearrangement uses TRBV4-2 and TRBJ2-3; 8 positions match TRBD1. Germline CDR1 and CDR2: LGHNA and YNFKEQ. The CDR3 is made up of 15 amino acids. V lost 5 bases and J lost 6; bases outside the gene matches: 10. The CDR3 coding sequence is TGTGCCAGCAGCTTAGGACAGGGTCTGAGCGATACGCAGTATTTT. Residues: CASSLGQGLSDTQYF.

The count of this clone is one. DNA of the CDR3: TGTGCCAGCAGCTTCTCCGGACAGAAGGATGGCTACACCTTC. This sequence encodes CASSFSGQKDGYTF. This chain links TRBV7-9 with TRBJ1-2; tentative D call: TRBD1 (6 bases). Trimming shortened V by 3 bases and J by 6 bases, and 14 bases separated the two germline ends. The CDR3 consists of 14 residues. Germline V gives CDR1 SEHNR, CDR2 FQNEAQ (reference sequence).

J is TRBJ2-3 and V is TRBV5-1, with 7 bases that match TRBD1. The CDR3 contains 15 residues. Unmatched junction bases numbered 6, after V lost 0 bases and J lost 5 bases. CDR1 and CDR2 from the germline V gene are SGHRS and YFSETQ. CDR3 loop: CASSLGQGEKDTQYF. CDR3 DNA: TGCGCCAGCAGCTTGGGGCAGGGGGAGAAAGATACGCAGTATTTT.

The gene calls are TRBV5-1 and TRBJ2-2, with 7 nucleotides matching TRBD2. V lost 3 bases to trimming and J lost 2 bases; unmatched junction nucleotides: 4. This CDR3 region has 15 residues. Per germline, CDR1 SGHRS and CDR2 YFSETQ. The CDR3 loop reads CASSWRGSNTGELFF. In nucleotides, the CDR3 is TGCGCCAGCAGCTGGCGGGGGTCTAACACCGGGGAGCTGTTTTTT.

The chain is built from TRBV28 and TRBJ1-3, with 8 bases identical to TRBD1. Losses at the gene ends were 5 bases for V and 0 bases for J; bases not matched to a gene: 6. This CDR3 has 16 residues. Germline V gene lookup returns CDR1 MDHEN and CDR2 SYDVKM. CDR3 sequence: CASSPGGPLSGNTIYF. DNA of the CDR3: TGTGCCAGCAGTCCAGGGGGCCCCCTCTCTGGAAACACCATATATTTT.